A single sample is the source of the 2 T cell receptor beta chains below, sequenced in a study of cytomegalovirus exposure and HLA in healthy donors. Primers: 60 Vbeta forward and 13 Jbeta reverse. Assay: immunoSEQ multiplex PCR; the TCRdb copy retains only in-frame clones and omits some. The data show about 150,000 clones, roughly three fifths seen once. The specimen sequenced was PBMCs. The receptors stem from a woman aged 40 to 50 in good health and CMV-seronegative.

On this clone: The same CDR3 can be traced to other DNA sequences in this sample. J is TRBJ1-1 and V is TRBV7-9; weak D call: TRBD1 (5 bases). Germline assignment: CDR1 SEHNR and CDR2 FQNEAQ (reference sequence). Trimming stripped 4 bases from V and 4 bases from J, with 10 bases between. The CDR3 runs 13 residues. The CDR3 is CASSSSGGTEAFF. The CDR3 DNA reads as TGTGCCAGCAGCTCCTCCGGGGGCACTGAAGCTTTCTTT.

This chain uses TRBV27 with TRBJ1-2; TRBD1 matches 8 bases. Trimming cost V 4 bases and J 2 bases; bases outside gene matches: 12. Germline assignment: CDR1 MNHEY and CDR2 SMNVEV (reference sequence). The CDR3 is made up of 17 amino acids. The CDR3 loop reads CASSSRIIGQGNYGYTF. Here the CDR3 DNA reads TGTGCCAGCAGTTCCCGTATTATCGGACAGGGAAACTATGGCTACACCTTC.